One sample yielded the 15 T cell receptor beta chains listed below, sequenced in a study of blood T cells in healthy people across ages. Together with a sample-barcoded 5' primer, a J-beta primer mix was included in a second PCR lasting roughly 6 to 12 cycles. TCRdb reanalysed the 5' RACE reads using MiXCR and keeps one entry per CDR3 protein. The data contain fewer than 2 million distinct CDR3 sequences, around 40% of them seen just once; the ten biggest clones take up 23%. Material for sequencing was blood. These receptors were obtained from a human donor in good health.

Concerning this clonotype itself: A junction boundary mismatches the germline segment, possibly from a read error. CDR3 DNA sequence: TGCAGTGCTAGGGGAAAGACAGGGGGCATGTACGAGCGGTACTTC. Translating it yields CSARGKTGGMYERYF. The chain combines TRBV20-1 with TRBJ2-7; the match to TRBD1 covers 10 bases. Germline CDR1 and CDR2: DFQATT and SNEGSKA (reference sequence). CDR3 length equals 15 residues.

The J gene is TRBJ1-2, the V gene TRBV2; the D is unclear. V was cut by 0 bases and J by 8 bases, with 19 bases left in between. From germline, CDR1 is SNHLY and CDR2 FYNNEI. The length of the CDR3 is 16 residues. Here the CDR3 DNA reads TGTGCCAGCAGTGAAGCGCCTTACCGTGATCCGGGAGGCTACACCTTC. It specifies CASSEAPYRDPGGYTF.

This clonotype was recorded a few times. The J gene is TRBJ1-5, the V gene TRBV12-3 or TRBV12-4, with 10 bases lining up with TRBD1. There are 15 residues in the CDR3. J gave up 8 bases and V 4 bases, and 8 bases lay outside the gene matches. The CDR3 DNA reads TGTGCCAGCAGTTCCGGGACAGGGGTTGGGAAGCCCCAGCATTTT. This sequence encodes CASSSGTGVGKPQHF.

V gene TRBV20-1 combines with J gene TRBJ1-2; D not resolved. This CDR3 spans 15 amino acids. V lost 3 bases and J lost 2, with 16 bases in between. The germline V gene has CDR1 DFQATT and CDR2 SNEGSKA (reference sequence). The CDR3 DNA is TGCAGTGCTAGTGTTCGGGCGGAAGGAAACTATGGCTACACCTTC. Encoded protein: CSASVRAEGNYGYTF.

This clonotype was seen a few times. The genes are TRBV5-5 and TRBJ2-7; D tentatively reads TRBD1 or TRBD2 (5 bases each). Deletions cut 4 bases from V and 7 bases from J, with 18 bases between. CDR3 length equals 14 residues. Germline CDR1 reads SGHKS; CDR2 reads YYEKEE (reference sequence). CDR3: CASSLGQGRWEQYF. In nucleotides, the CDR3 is TGTGCCAGCAGCCTGGGGCAGGGACGGTGGGAGCAGTACTTC. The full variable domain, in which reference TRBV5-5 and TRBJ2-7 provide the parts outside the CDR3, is DAGVTQSPTHLIKTRGQQVTLRCSPISGHKSVSWYQQVLGQGPQFIFQYYEKEERGRGNFPDRFSARQFPNYSSELNVNALLLGDSALYLCASSLGQGRWEQYFGPGTRLTVT.

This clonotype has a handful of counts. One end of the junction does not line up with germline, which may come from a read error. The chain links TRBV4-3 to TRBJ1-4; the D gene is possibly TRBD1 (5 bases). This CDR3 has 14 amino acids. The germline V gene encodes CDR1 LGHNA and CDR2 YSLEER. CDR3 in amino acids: CASNQEQGGEKLFF. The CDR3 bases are TGCGCCAGCAACCAAGAGCAGGGTGGAGAAAAACTGTTTTTT.

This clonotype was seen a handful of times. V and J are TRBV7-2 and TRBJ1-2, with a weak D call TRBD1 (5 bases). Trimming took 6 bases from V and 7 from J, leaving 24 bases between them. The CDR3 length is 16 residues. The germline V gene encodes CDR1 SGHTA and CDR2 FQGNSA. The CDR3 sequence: CASSPRSGTNDGGYTF. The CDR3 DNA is TGTGCCAGCAGTCCCCGTTCAGGGACTAATGATGGTGGCTACACCTTC.

The CDR3 spells CSVIPQGPNYGYTF. The DNA for the CDR3 is TGCAGCGTCATACCACAGGGCCCTAACTATGGCTACACCTTC. This chain joins TRBV29-1 and TRBJ1-2; TRBD1 is a possible D gene (6 bases). CDR3 length equals 14 residues. Trimming cost V 6 bases and J 0 bases, with 14 bases left between them. Germline V gives CDR1 SQVTM, CDR2 ANQGSEA.

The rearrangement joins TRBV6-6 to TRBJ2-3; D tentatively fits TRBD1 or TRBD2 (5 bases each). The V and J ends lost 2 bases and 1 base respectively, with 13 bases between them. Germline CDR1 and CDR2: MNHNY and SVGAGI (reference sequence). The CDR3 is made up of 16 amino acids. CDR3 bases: TGTGCCAGCAGTTACCAAACTAGAGGGGGCACAGATACGCAGTATTTT. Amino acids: CASSYQTRGGTDTQYF.

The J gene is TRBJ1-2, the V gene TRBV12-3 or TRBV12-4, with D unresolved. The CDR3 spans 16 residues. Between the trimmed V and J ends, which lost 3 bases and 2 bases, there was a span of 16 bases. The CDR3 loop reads CASSFYSSGGNYGYTF. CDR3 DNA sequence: TGTGCCAGCAGTTTCTACTCCTCAGGTGGAAACTATGGCTACACCTTC.

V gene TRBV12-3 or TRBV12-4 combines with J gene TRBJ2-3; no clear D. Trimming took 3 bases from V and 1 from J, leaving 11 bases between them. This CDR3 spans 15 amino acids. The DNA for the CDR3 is TGTGCCAGCAGTTTCACATCGTGGGGCACAGATACGCAGTATTTT. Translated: CASSFTSWGTDTQYF.

DNA for the CDR3: TGCGCCAGCAGCTTGACTGGGGATGACAATGAGCAGTTCTTC. Translated: CASSLTGDDNEQFF. The chain employs TRBV5-1 and TRBJ2-1; D gene ambiguous. The CDR3 totals 14 residues. Trimming pared 1 base from V and 5 bases from J, leaving 10 bases between. Germline V CDR1 and CDR2: SGHRS, YFSETQ.

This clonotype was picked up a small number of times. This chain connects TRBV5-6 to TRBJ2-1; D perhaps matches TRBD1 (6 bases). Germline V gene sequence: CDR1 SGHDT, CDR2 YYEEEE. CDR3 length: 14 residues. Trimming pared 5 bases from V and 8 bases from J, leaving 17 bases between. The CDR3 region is CASSPGQTLDEQFF. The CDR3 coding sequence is TGTGCCAGCAGTCCTGGACAGACACTCGATGAGCAGTTCTTC.

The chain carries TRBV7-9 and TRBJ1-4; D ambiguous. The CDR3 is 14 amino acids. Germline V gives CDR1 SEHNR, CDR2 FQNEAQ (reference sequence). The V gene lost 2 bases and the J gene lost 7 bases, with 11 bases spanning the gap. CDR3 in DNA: TGTGCCAGCAGCTTAAGGGAATCCGGTGAAAAACTGTTTTTT. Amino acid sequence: CASSLRESGEKLFF.

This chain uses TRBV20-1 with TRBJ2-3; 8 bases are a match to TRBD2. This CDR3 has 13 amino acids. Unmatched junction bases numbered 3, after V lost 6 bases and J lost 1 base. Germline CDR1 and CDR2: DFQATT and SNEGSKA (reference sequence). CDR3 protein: CSAALAGTDTQYF. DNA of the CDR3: TGCAGTGCCGCACTAGCGGGCACAGATACGCAGTATTTT.